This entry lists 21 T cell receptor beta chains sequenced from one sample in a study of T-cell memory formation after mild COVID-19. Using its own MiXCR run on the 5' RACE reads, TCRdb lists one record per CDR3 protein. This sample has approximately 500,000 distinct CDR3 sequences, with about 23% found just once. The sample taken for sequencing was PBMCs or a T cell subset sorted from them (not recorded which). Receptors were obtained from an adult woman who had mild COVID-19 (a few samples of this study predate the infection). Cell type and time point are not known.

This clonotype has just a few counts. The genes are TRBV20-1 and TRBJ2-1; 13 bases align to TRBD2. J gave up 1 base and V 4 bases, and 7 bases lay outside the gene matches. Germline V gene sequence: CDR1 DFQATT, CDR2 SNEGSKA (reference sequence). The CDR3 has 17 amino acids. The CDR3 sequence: CSAKMTSGRQSYNEQFF. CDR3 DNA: TGCAGTGCTAAGATGACTAGCGGGAGGCAATCCTACAATGAGCAGTTCTTC.

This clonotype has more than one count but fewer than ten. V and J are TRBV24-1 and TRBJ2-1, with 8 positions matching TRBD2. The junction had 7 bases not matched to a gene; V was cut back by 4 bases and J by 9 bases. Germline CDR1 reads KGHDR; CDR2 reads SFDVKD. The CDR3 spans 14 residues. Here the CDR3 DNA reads TGTGCCACCAGTGACGGCGGGGGGTTCCGTGAGCAGTTCTTC. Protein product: CATSDGGGFREQFF.

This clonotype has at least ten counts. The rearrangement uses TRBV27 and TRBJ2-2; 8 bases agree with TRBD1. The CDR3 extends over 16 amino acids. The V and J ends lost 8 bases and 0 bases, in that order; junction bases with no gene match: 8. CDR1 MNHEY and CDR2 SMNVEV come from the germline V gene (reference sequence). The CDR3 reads CASSEPDRANTGELFF. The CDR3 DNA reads TGTGCCAGCTCCGAACCGGACAGGGCGAACACCGGGGAGCTGTTTTTT.

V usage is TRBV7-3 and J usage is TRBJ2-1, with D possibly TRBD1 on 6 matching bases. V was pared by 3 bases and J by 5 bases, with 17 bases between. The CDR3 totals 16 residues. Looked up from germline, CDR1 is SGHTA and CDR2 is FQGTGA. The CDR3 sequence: CASSLGVGAGNNEQFF. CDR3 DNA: TGTGCCAGCAGCTTGGGTGTGGGGGCTGGGAACAATGAGCAGTTCTTC.

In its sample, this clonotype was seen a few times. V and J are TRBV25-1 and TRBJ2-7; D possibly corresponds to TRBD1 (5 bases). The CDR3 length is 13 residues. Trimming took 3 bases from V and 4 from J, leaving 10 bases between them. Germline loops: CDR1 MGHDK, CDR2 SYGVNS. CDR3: CASSDGGAYEQYF. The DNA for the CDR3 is TGTGCCAGCAGTGATGGTGGGGCTTACGAGCAGTACTTC.

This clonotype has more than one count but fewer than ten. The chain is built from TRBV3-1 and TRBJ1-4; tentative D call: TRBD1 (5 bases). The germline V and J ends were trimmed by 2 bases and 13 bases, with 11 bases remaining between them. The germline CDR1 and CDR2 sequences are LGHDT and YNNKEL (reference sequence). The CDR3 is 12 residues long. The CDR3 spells CASSQRTGGLFF. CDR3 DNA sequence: TGTGCCAGCAGCCAAAGGACCGGGGGACTGTTTTTT.

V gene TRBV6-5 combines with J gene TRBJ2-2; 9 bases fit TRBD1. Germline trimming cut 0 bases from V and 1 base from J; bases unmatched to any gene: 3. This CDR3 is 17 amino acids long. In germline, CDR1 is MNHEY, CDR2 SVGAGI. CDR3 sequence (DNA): TGTGCCAGCAGTTACTCGTCGGGACAGGGGAACACCGGGGAGCTGTTTTTT. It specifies CASSYSSGQGNTGELFF.

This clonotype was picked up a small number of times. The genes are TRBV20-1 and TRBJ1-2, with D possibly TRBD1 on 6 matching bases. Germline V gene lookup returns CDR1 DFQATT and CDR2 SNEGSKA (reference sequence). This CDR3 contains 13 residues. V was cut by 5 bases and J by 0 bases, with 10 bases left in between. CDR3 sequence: CSAPRGSNYGYTF. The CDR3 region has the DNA TGCAGTGCTCCCAGGGGATCTAACTATGGCTACACCTTC.

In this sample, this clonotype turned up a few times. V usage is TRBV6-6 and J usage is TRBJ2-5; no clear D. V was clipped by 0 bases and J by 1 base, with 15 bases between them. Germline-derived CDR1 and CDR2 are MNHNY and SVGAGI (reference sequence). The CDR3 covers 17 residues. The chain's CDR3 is CASSYSTSGASQETQYF. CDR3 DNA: TGTGCCAGCAGTTACTCCACCTCCGGTGCCAGCCAAGAGACCCAGTACTTC.

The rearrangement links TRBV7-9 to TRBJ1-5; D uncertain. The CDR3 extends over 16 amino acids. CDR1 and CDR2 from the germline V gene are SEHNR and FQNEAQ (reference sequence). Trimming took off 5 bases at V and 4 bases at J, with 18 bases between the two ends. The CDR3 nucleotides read TGTGCCAGCAGCCACAATGATGGGTTACGGAATCAGCCCCAGCATTTT. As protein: CASSHNDGLRNQPQHF.

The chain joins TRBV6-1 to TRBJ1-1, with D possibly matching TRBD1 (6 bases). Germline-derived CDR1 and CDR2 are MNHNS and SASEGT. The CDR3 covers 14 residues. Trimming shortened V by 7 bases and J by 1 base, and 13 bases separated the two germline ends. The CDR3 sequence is CASTPTGPNTEAFF. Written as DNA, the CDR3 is TGTGCCAGCACCCCGACAGGCCCGAACACTGAAGCTTTCTTT.

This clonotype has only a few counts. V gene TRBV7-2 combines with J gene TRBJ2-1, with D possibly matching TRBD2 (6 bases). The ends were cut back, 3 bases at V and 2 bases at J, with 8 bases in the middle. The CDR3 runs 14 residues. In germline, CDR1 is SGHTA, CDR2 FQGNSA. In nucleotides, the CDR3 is TGTGCCAGCAGCTTTGTAGCGGCCTACAATGAGCAGTTCTTC. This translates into CASSFVAAYNEQFF.

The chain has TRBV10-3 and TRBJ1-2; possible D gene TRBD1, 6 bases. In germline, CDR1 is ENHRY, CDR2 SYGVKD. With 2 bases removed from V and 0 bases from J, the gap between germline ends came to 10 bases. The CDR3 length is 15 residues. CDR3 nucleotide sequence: TGTGCCATCAGTGAGGGACAGACGACTAACTATGGCTACACCTTC. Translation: CAISEGQTTNYGYTF.

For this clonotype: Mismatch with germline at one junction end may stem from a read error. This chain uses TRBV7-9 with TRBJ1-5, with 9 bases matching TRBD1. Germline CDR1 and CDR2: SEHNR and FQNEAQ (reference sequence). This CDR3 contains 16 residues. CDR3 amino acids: CASILDRTGADQPQHF. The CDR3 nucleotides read TGTGCCAGCATCTTAGATCGGACAGGGGCGGATCAGCCCCAGCATTTT. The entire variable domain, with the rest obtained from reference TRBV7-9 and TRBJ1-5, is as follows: DTGVSQNPRHKITKRGQNVTFRCDPISEHNRLYWYRQTLGQGPEFLTYFQNEAQLEKSRLLSDRFSAERPKGSFSTLEIQRTEQGDSAMYLCASILDRTGADQPQHFGDGTRLSIL.

The DNA for the CDR3 is TGTGCCAGCAGTGGGGACAGAAAAGAGACCCAGTACTTC. Translation: CASSGDRKETQYF. The V and J genes are TRBV2 and TRBJ2-5, with 7 nucleotides matching TRBD1. The ends lost 4 bases at V and 3 bases at J; junction bases unmatched: 2. This CDR3 is 13 amino acids long. Germline V CDR1 and CDR2: SNHLY, FYNNEI.

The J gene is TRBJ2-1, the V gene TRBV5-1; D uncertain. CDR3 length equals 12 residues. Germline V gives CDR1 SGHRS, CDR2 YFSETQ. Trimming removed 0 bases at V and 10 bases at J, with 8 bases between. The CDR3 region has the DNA TGCGCCAGCAGCTTGGGCCGATGGGAGCAGTTCTTC. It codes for CASSLGRWEQFF. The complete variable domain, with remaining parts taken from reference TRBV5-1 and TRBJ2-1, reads KAGVTQTPRYLIKTRGQQVTLSCSPISGHRSVSWYQQTPGQGLQFLFEYFSETQRNKGNFPGRFSGRQFSNSRSEMNVSTLELGDSALYLCASSLGRWEQFFGPGTRLTVL.

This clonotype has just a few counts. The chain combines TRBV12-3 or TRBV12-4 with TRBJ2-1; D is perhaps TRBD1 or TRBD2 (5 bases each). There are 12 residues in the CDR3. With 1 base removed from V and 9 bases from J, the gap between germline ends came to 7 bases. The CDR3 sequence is CASSLGGSEQFF. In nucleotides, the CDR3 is TGTGCCAGCAGTTTAGGGGGGTCTGAGCAGTTCTTC.

Here the CDR3 reads CASSVGSGEKLFF. The CDR3 region has the DNA TGTGCCAGCAGTGTCGGTAGCGGTGAAAAACTGTTTTTT. V usage is TRBV6-5 and J usage is TRBJ1-4, with D uncertain. The V end was cut by 5 bases, the J end by 7 bases, with 11 bases between. Looked up from germline, CDR1 is MNHEY and CDR2 is SVGAGI. The CDR3 has 13 amino acids.

Here the CDR3 DNA reads TGCAGCGTTTCGGGACTAGCGGGAGGACCAAGCTCCTACAATGAGCAGTTCTTC. It is translated as CSVSGLAGGPSSYNEQFF. V gene TRBV29-1 combines with J gene TRBJ2-1; 15 bases are shared with TRBD2. This CDR3 has 18 residues. Germline V gene lookup returns CDR1 SQVTM and CDR2 ANQGSEA. V lost 5 bases, J lost 0 bases, and 8 bases stayed unmatched.

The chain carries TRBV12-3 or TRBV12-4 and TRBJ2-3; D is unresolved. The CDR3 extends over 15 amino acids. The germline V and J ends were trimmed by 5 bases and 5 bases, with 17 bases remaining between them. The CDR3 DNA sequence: TGTGCCAGCAGTCCGCAACACCCTGATGGAGATACGCAGTATTTT. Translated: CASSPQHPDGDTQYF.

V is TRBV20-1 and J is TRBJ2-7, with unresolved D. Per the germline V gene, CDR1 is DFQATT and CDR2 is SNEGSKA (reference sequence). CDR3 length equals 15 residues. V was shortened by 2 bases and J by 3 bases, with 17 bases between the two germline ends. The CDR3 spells CSARISSGQSYEQYF. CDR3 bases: TGCAGTGCTAGAATTTCCTCCGGGCAGAGCTACGAGCAGTACTTC.